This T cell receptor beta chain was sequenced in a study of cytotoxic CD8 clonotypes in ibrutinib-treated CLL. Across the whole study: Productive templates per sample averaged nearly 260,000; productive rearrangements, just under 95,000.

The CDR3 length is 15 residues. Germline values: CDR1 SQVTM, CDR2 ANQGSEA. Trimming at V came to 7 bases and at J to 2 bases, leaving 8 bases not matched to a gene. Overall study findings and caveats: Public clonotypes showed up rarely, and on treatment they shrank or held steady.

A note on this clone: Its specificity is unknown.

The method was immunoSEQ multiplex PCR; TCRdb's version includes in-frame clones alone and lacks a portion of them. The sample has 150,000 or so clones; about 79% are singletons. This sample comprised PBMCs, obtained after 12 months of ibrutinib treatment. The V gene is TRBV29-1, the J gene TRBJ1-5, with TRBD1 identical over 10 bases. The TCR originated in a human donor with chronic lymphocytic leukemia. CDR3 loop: CSARTGGGRNQPQHF. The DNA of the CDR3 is TGCAGCGCCAGGACAGGGGGAGGACGCAATCAGCCCCAGCATTTT.